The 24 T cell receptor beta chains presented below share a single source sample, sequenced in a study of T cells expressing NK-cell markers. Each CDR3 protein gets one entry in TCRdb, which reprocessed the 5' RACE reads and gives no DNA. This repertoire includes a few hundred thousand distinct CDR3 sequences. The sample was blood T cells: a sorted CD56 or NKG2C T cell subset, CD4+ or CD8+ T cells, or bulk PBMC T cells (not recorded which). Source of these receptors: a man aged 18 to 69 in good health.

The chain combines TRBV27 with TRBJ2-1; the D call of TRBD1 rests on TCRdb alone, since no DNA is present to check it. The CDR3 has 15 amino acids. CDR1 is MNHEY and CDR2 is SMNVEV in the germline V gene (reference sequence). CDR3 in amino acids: CASSSWGAPYNEQFF.

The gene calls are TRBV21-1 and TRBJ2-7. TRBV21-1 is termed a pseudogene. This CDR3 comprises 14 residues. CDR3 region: CASSAKIRAYEQYF.

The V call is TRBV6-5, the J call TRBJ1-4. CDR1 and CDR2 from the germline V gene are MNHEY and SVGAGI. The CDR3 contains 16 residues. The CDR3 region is CASSYSNAGRNEKLFF.

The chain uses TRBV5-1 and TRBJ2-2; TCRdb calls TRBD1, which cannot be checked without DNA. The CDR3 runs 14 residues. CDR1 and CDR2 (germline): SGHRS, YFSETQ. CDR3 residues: CASSLGARTGELFF.

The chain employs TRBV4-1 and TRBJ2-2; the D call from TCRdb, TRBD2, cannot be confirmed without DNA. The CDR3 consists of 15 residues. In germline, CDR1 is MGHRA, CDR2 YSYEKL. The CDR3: CASSGRALTTGELFF.

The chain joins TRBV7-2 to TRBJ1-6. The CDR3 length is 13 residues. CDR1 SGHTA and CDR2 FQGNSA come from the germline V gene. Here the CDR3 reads CASSPLNNSPLHF.

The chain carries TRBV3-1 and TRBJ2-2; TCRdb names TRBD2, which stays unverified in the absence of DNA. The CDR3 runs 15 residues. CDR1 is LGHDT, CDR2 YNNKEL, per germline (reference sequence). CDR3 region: CASSQGARGTGELFF.

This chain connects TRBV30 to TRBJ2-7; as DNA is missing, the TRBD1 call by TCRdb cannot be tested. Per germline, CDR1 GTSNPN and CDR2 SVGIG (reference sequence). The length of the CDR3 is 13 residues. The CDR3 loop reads CAWSMGQGIEQYF.

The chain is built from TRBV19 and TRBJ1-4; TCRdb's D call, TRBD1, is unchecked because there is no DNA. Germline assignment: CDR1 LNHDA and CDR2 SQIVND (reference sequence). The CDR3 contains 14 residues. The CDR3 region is CASSNRAANEKLFF.

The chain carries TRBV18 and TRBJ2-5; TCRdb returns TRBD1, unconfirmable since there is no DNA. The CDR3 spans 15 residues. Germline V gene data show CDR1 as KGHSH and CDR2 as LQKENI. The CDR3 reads CASSPVPSLQETQYF.

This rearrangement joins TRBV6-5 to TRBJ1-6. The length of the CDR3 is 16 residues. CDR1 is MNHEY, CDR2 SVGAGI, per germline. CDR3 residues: CASSYGSRRRNSPLHF.

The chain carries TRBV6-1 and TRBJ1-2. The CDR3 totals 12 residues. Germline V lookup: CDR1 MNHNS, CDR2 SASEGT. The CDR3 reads CASQREIYGYTF.

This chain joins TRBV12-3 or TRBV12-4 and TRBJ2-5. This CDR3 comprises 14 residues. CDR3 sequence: CASSLGAGMKTQYF.

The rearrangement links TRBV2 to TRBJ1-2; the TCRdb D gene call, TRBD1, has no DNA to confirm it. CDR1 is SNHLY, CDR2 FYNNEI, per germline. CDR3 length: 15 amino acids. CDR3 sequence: CASSEDRGRGYGYTF. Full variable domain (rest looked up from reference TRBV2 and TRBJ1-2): EPEVTQTPSHQVTQMGQEVILRCVPISNHLYFYWYRQILGQKVEFLVSFYNNEISEKSEIFDDQFSVERPDGSNFTLKIRSTKLEDSAMYFCASSEDRGRGYGYTFGSGTRLTVV.

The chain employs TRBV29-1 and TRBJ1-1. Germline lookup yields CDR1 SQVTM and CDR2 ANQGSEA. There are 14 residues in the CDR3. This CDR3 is CSVGRAGENTEAFF.

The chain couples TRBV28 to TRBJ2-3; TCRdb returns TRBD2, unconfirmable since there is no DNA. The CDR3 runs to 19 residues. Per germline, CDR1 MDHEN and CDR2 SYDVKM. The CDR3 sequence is CASSHRLAGHRTVTDTQYF.

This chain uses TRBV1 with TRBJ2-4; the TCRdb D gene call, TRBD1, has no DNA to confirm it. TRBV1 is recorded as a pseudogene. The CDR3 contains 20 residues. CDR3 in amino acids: CTSSQDVGQGVFGRQNIQYF.

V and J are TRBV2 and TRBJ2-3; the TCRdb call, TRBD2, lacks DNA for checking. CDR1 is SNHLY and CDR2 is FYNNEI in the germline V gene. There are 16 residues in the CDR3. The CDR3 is CASSERAGRWTDTQYF.

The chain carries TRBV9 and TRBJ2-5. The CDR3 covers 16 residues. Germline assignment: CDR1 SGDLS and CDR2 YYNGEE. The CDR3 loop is CASSREWGTPLETQYF. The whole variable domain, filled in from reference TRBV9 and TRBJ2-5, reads DSGVTQTPKHLITATGQRVTLRCSPRSGDLSVYWYQQSLDQGLQFLIQYYNGEERAKGNILERFSAQQFPDLHSELNLSSLELGDSALYFCASSREWGTPLETQYFGPGTRLLVL.

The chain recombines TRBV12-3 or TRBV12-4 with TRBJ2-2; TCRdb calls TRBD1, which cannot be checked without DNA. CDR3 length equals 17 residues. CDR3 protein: CASSLHEAGARTGELFF.

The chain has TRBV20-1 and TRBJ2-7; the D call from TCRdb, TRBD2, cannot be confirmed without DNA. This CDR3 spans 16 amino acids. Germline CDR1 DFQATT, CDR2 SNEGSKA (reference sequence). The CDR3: CSANPLAGRLSYEQYF.

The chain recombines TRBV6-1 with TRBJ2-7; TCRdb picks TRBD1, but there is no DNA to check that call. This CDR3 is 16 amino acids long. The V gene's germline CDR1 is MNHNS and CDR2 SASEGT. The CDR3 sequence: CASSEEDRGGSYEQYF.

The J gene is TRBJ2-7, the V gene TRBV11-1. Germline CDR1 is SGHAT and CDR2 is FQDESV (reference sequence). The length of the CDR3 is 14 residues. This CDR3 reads CASSLDYTPYEQYF. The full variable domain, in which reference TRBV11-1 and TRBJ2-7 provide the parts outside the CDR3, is EAEVAQSPRYKITEKSQAVAFWCDPISGHATLYWYRQILGQGPELLVQFQDESVVDDSQLPKDRFSAERLKGVDSTLKIQPAELGDSAMYLCASSLDYTPYEQYFGPGTRLTVT.

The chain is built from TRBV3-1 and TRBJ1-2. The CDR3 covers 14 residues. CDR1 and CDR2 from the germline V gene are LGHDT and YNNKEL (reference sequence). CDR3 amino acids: CASSPWEDRRGYTF.